The 29 T cell receptor beta chains below come from one sample, sequenced in a study of Tregs in tolerant kidney transplant recipients. This table comes from immunoSEQ multiplex PCR, and its TCRdb copy is limited to in-frame clones, with some not included. Seen here are about 81,000 clones, around 90% observed once, and the top ten hold approximately 1.4%. Recipients received nonmyeloablative bone marrow transplants from related graft donors, with transient mixed chimerism. The sequencing used CD4+ T cells from blood (PBMCs), collected 24 months after the transplant. The receptor source for this set is a human patient who received a combined kidney and bone marrow transplant. Some T cells may possibly be graft donor cells.

J is TRBJ2-6 and V is TRBV6-5, with D hard to call. Trimming pared 5 bases from V and 4 bases from J, leaving 9 bases between. Germline assignment: CDR1 MNHEY and CDR2 SVGAGI. The CDR3 is 14 residues long. CDR3 bases: TGTGCCAGCAGTACCCCCTACGGGGCCAACGTCCTGACTTTC. It specifies CASSTPYGANVLTF.

The rearrangement links TRBV27 to TRBJ1-4; D is undetermined. The CDR3 runs 12 residues. V was clipped by 6 bases and J by 7 bases, with 9 bases between them. Germline lookup yields CDR1 MNHEY and CDR2 SMNVEV (reference sequence). The CDR3 sequence is CASSRLGEKLFF. CDR3 sequence (DNA): TGTGCCAGCAGCCGCCTCGGTGAAAAACTGTTTTTT.

V usage is TRBV19 and J usage is TRBJ2-4, with a tentative D call TRBD2 (5 bases). The CDR3 consists of 18 residues. Trimming pared 0 bases from V and 8 bases from J, leaving 23 bases between. Germline-derived CDR1 and CDR2 are LNHDA and SQIVND (reference sequence). CDR3 in amino acids: CASSIDRPEPGRRDIQYF. In nucleotides, the CDR3 is TGTGCCAGTAGTATAGATCGTCCTGAACCGGGTCGGCGGGACATTCAGTACTTC.

The count of this clone is one. The rearrangement links TRBV2 to TRBJ1-2; 10 bases are a match to TRBD1. The CDR3 spans 15 residues. CDR1 and CDR2 (germline): SNHLY, FYNNEI. Trimming took 2 bases from V and 7 from J; bases not matched to a gene: 7. The CDR3 reads CASSETRDRGGGYTF. For the CDR3, the DNA is TGTGCCAGCAGTGAAACTAGGGACAGGGGTGGTGGCTACACCTTC.

The chain carries TRBV5-1 and TRBJ2-3, with unresolved D. Looked up from germline, CDR1 is SGHRS and CDR2 is YFSETQ. This CDR3 comprises 14 residues. Trimming took 0 bases from V and 3 from J, leaving 8 bases between them. The CDR3 DNA sequence: TGCGCCAGCAGCTTGGTTCCCAATACAGATACGCAGTATTTT. Protein sequence: CASSLVPNTDTQYF.

The genes are TRBV5-1 and TRBJ1-2, with D possibly matching TRBD1 (5 bases). The CDR3 consists of 14 residues. In germline, CDR1 is SGHRS, CDR2 YFSETQ. V lost 4 bases to trimming and J lost 3 bases, with 13 bases between them. CDR3 protein: CASSPQGEHYGYTF. The CDR3 DNA follows: TGCGCCAGCAGCCCGCAAGGGGAACACTATGGCTACACCTTC.

Here the CDR3 reads CASSPGFRGGENYNEQFF. The CDR3 coding sequence is TGTGCCAGCAGCCCAGGATTCCGGGGGGGGGAAAACTACAATGAGCAGTTCTTC. This rearrangement joins TRBV7-3 to TRBJ2-1; 8 nucleotides line up with TRBD2. The CDR3 is 18 residues long. With 5 bases clipped from V and 3 bases from J, the junction kept 15 bases outside the gene matches. Germline V gene data show CDR1 as SGHTA and CDR2 as FQGTGA.

This clone was detected once. The J gene is TRBJ2-3, the V gene TRBV5-5, with D possibly being TRBD1 (5 bases). The CDR3 is 15 amino acids. CDR1 SGHKS and CDR2 YYEKEE come from the germline V gene (reference sequence). The V gene lost 0 bases and the J gene lost 0 bases, with 8 bases spanning the gap. CDR3 DNA: TGTGCCAGCAGCTTGGGAGACAGAAGCACAGATACGCAGTATTTT. Its translation: CASSLGDRSTDTQYF.

This clone was found once. This chain uses TRBV7-3 with TRBJ2-6; TRBD2 matches at 9 bases. The germline V gene has CDR1 SGHTA and CDR2 FQGTGA. Germline trimming cut 3 bases from V and 4 bases from J; bases unmatched to any gene: 4. CDR3 length: 16 amino acids. CDR3 in amino acids: CASSLRGGLGANVLTF. DNA for the CDR3: TGTGCCAGCAGCTTGCGGGGGGGCCTCGGGGCCAACGTCCTGACTTTC. Complete variable domain (other parts from reference TRBV7-3 and TRBJ2-6): GAGVSQTPSNKVTEKGKYVELRCDPISGHTALYWYRQSLGQGPEFLIYFQGTGAADDSGLPNDRFFAVRPEGSVSTLKIQRTERGDSAVYLCASSLRGGLGANVLTFGAGSRLTVL.

This clone was seen a few times. The chain employs TRBV30 and TRBJ2-5; the D gene is possibly TRBD1 (6 bases). Trimming left V 0 bases short and J 6 bases short, with 17 bases between. The CDR3 loop spans 15 amino acids. Germline values: CDR1 GTSNPN, CDR2 SVGIG (reference sequence). DNA for the CDR3: TGTGCCTGGAGTGTGTGGAGTCTGGGGGACAAGACCCAGTACTTC. Protein product: CAWSVWSLGDKTQYF.

The rearrangement joins TRBV15 to TRBJ1-6, with 9 bases fitting TRBD1. There are 14 residues in the CDR3. CDR1 is LNHNV and CDR2 is YYDKDF in the germline V gene (reference sequence). The V and J ends lost 6 bases and 13 bases, in that order; junction bases with no gene match: 10. The CDR3 here is CATSLGTGYVPLHF. Written as DNA, the CDR3 is TGTGCCACCAGTTTAGGGACAGGGTATGTTCCCCTCCACTTT.

The V gene is TRBV4-1, the J gene TRBJ2-5; tentative D call: TRBD1 (5 bases). The germline V gene has CDR1 MGHRA and CDR2 YSYEKL. Trimming removed 3 bases from V and 3 bases from J, with 14 bases in between. The CDR3 is 15 residues long. The CDR3 reads CASSHSKGREETQYF. The CDR3 coding sequence is TGCGCCAGCAGCCATTCCAAGGGCAGGGAAGAGACCCAGTACTTC.

The chain carries TRBV19 and TRBJ2-3, with 7 bases that match TRBD1. CDR1 is LNHDA, CDR2 SQIVND, per germline (reference sequence). The V segment lost 4 bases and the J segment 1 base; nucleotides outside the gene matches: 8. The CDR3 spans 16 residues. CDR3 nucleotides: TGTGCCAGTAGTAGAACAGGGGTTTTGGGCACAGATACGCAGTATTTT. This codes for CASSRTGVLGTDTQYF.

This chain joins TRBV19 and TRBJ2-6; D unclear. Germline-derived CDR1 and CDR2 are LNHDA and SQIVND (reference sequence). Trimming removed 5 bases from V and 0 bases from J, with 8 bases in between. The CDR3 is 15 residues long. CDR3 protein: CASSVVNSGANVLTF. CDR3 nucleotide sequence: TGTGCCAGTAGTGTTGTCAACTCTGGGGCCAACGTCCTGACTTTC.

The chain couples TRBV7-8 to TRBJ2-2; D gene uncertain. The CDR3 length is 15 residues. The germline CDR1 and CDR2 sequences are SGHVS and FQNEAQ. Trimming pared 1 base from V and 6 bases from J, leaving 12 bases between. The CDR3 sequence: CASSLVLVSAGELFF. The CDR3 nucleotides read TGTGCCAGCAGCTTAGTCTTGGTCAGCGCCGGGGAGCTGTTTTTT.

The chain joins TRBV4-2 to TRBJ2-7; 7 bases line up with TRBD1. CDR1 is LGHNA, CDR2 YNFKEQ, per germline. CDR3 length: 15 residues. V dropped 4 bases and J dropped 2; count of bases not matched to a gene: 8. The CDR3 here is CASSPGTAETYEQYF. For the CDR3, the DNA is TGTGCCAGCAGCCCCGGGACAGCCGAAACCTACGAGCAGTACTTC.

The rearrangement joins TRBV30 to TRBJ1-2, with D maybe TRBD1 (6 bases). The length of the CDR3 is 11 residues. Per the germline V gene, CDR1 is GTSNPN and CDR2 is SVGIG (reference sequence). Trimming cost V 3 bases and J 5 bases, with 7 bases left between them. The CDR3 nucleotides read TGTGCCTGGAGGACAGGTTATGGCTACACCTTC. Residues: CAWRTGYGYTF.

V gene TRBV5-1 combines with J gene TRBJ2-5; TRBD2 aligns across 9 bases. CDR3 size: 15 residues. Per germline, CDR1 SGHRS and CDR2 YFSETQ. The ends lost 1 base at V and 9 bases at J; junction bases unmatched: 10. The CDR3 DNA reads as TGCGCCAGCAGCTTGTCTAGCGGGGTGCTCGGGGCCCAGTACTTC. Its translation is CASSLSSGVLGAQYF.

The gene calls are TRBV6-5 and TRBJ2-5, with TRBD1 as a possible D gene (6 bases). Germline V CDR1 and CDR2: MNHEY, SVGAGI. The CDR3 length is 15 residues. Trimming shortened V by 5 bases and J by 3 bases, and 16 bases separated the two germline ends. The CDR3 sequence is CASSPRGRGKETQYF. Written as DNA, the CDR3 is TGTGCCAGCAGTCCCCGTGGCAGGGGAAAAGAGACCCAGTACTTC.

This chain's CDR3 is CASTRAIWVTPFYNEQFF. The CDR3 region has the DNA TGTGCCAGTACTCGAGCGATTTGGGTGACCCCCTTCTACAATGAGCAGTTCTTC. The V gene is TRBV19, the J gene TRBJ2-1; D unclear. The CDR3 has 18 amino acids. Germline values: CDR1 LNHDA, CDR2 SQIVND (reference sequence). The V and J ends lost 7 bases and 3 bases respectively, with 25 bases between them.

This clone was detected once. The chain combines TRBV11-3 with TRBJ2-7; 9 bases agree with TRBD2. CDR3 length equals 15 residues. The V gene end was trimmed by 3 bases and the J gene end by 7 bases; junction bases not matched to a gene: 10. CDR1 and CDR2 (germline): SGHNT, YENEEA. In DNA form, the CDR3 reads TGTGCCAGCAGCTTGAATCGGCTAGCGGGGCGGGAGCAGTACTTC. It yields the protein CASSLNRLAGREQYF. The whole variable domain, remainder taken from reference TRBV11-3 and TRBJ2-7, is EAGVVQSPRYKIIEKKQPVAFWCNPISGHNTLYWYLQNLGQGPELLIRYENEEAVDDSQLPKDRFSAERLKGVDSTLKIQPAELGDSAVYLCASSLNRLAGREQYFGPGTRLTVT.

This clone was recorded once. The V call is TRBV7-8, the J call TRBJ1-2; tentative D call: TRBD1 (6 bases). Trimming removed 4 bases at V and 0 bases at J, with 12 bases between. The CDR3 length is 15 residues. Germline V lookup: CDR1 SGHVS, CDR2 FQNEAQ. The CDR3 loop reads CASSSTGGSNYGYTF. CDR3 coding DNA: TGTGCCAGCAGCTCGACAGGAGGCTCTAACTATGGCTACACCTTC.

On this clone: Relative to the germline gene, one junction end is altered; a read error may explain this. This same CDR3 is encoded by further DNA sequences in the sample. CDR3 amino acids: CASRRQGSSYNSPLHF. The CDR3 DNA is TGTGCCAGCAGGCGACAGGGGAGCTCCTATAATTCCCCCCTCCACTTT. The V call is TRBV6-6, the J call TRBJ1-6; 8 positions agree with TRBD1. The CDR3 loop spans 16 amino acids. Germline lookup yields CDR1 MNHNY and CDR2 SVGAGI (reference sequence).

This chain links TRBV7-9 with TRBJ2-1; no clear D. V lost 6 bases and J lost 4, with 19 bases in between. The CDR3 length is 16 residues. Germline CDR1 reads SEHNR; CDR2 reads FQNEAQ (reference sequence). CDR3 nucleotide sequence: TGTGCCAGCAGGGGTCTAGTGCCCAATAATTACAATGAGCAGTTCTTC. Its protein product is CASRGLVPNNYNEQFF.

A few counts support this clone. The rearrangement joins TRBV10-3 to TRBJ1-3; D is perhaps TRBD1 (5 bases). The V end lost 3 bases, the J end lost 0 bases, and 9 bases lay between the germline ends. Germline values: CDR1 ENHRY, CDR2 SYGVKD. CDR3 length equals 15 residues. The CDR3 reads CAISEKGLSGNTIYF. CDR3 in DNA: TGTGCCATCAGTGAAAAGGGACTCTCTGGAAACACCATATATTTT.

V is TRBV6-1 and J is TRBJ1-5, with D maybe TRBD1 (5 bases). The CDR3 sequence is 13 residues long. Germline-derived CDR1 and CDR2 are MNHNS and SASEGT. Trimming cost V 6 bases and J 4 bases, with 10 bases left between them. The CDR3 loop is CASRTDANQPQHF. The CDR3 DNA follows: TGTGCCAGCAGGACAGACGCAAATCAGCCCCAGCATTTT.

The V gene is TRBV10-3, the J gene TRBJ2-5; D remains ambiguous. CDR1 and CDR2 (germline): ENHRY, SYGVKD. Trimming removed 4 bases from V and 4 bases from J, with 10 bases in between. There are 13 residues in the CDR3. The CDR3 DNA reads as TGTGCCATCAGTGCGACGGGTCCAGAGACCCAGTACTTC. Translation: CAISATGPETQYF.

This clone occurred once. The chain joins TRBV9 to TRBJ2-1; tentative D call: TRBD2 (5 bases). The CDR3 is 13 amino acids. Germline CDR1 SGDLS, CDR2 YYNGEE. The ends were cut back, 0 bases at V and 6 bases at J, with 7 bases in the middle. This CDR3 reads CASSVVEGNEQFF. For the CDR3, the DNA is TGTGCCAGCAGCGTAGTTGAGGGCAATGAGCAGTTCTTC.

This clone was seen once. DNA of the CDR3: TGTGCCAGTAAACTAGCGGGGGACCTGTACCAAGAGACCCAGTACTTC. Its protein product is CASKLAGDLYQETQYF. J is TRBJ2-5 and V is TRBV19; 11 bases line up with TRBD2. CDR1 LNHDA and CDR2 SQIVND come from the germline V gene (reference sequence). This CDR3 is 16 amino acids long. V shed 7 bases, J shed 0 bases, and the junction held 7 bases outside the gene matches.